This T cell receptor (beta chain) appears in the sequencing data of a study of blood T cell repertoires in COVID-19. Produced via immunoSEQ multiplex PCR; TCRdb's table is partial and in-frame only. Of approximately 260,000 clones in the sample, around 82% were seen once. V dropped 7 bases and J dropped 2 bases, with 12 bases sitting between them. The CDR3 extends over 14 amino acids. Per the germline V gene, CDR1 is KGHSH and CDR2 is LQKENI. The sequenced sample was peripheral blood. V gene TRBV18 combines with J gene TRBJ1-5; D might be TRBD1 (6 bases). This receptor was taken from a woman older than 75 with active or convalescent COVID-19. The CDR3 sequence is CASFQGGGNQPQHF. The CDR3 nucleotides are TGTGCCAGCTTCCAAGGGGGTGGCAATCAGCCCCAGCATTTT.